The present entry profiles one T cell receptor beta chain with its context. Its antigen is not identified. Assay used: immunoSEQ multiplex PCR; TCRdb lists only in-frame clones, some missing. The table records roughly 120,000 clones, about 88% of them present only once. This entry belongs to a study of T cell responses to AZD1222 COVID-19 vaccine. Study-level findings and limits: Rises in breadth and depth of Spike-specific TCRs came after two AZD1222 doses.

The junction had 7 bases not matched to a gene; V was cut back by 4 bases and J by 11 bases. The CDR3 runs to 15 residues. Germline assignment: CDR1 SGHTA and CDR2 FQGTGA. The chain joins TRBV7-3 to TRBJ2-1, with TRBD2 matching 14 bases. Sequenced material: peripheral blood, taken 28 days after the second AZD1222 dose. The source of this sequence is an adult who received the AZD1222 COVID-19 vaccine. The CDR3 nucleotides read TGTGCCAGCAGCTCGACTAGCGGGGGGGCCCCGAAGCAGTTCTTC. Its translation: CASSSTSGGAPKQFF.